Below, 15 T cell receptor beta chains from the same sample are listed, as sequenced in a study of blood T cell repertoires in COVID-19. TCRdb's copy holds only in-frame clones and misses some; the assay was immunoSEQ multiplex PCR. The data hold 90,000 or so clones, with about 88% observed a single time. The sequencing sample was made of peripheral blood. The receptors originated from an elderly woman with active COVID-19.

This clone was picked up a small number of times. This chain connects TRBV3-1 (or the pseudogene TRBV3-2) to TRBJ1-5; D is ambiguous. Germline V lookup: CDR1 LGHDT, CDR2 YNNKEL (reference sequence). This CDR3 region has 13 residues. V lost 4 bases, J lost 3 bases, and 7 bases lay in between. DNA of the CDR3: TGTGCCAGCAGCCGATCAGTCAATCAGCCCCAGCATTTT. It is translated as CASSRSVNQPQHF.

The sample holds a few counts of this clone. This chain links TRBV11-3 with TRBJ2-1, with TRBD2 matching over 12 bases. From germline, CDR1 is SGHNT and CDR2 YENEEA. The V gene end was trimmed by 0 bases and the J gene end by 7 bases; junction bases not matched to a gene: 4. This CDR3 has 16 amino acids. CDR3 DNA: TGTGCCAGCAGCTTAGACGGGACTAGCGGGTTTAATGAGCAGTTCTTC. It translates to CASSLDGTSGFNEQFF.

The chain joins TRBV6-6 to TRBJ2-7, with D perhaps matching TRBD1 (6 bases). This CDR3 has 14 amino acids. Germline V gives CDR1 MNHNY, CDR2 SVGAGI (reference sequence). V dropped 6 bases and J dropped 7 bases, with 19 bases sitting between them. The CDR3 region has the DNA TGTGCCAGCAGCCCTAACTGGCAGGGGCAAGAGCAGTACTTC. Encoded protein: CASSPNWQGQEQYF.

The J gene is TRBJ1-2, the V gene TRBV7-2, with 10 bases lining up with TRBD1. This CDR3 has 16 residues. V shed 5 bases, J shed 8 bases, and the junction held 14 bases outside the gene matches. In germline, CDR1 is SGHTA, CDR2 FQGNSA. CDR3 amino acids: CASSPGRRDRGGGYTF. The CDR3 DNA sequence: TGTGCCAGCAGCCCGGGCCGCCGGGACAGGGGAGGAGGCTACACCTTC.

This chain uses TRBV5-6 with TRBJ1-4; D unclear. This CDR3 spans 14 amino acids. The ends were cut back, 1 base at V and 0 bases at J, with 4 bases in the middle. Germline values: CDR1 SGHDT, CDR2 YYEEEE. In nucleotides, the CDR3 is TGTGCCAGCAGCTTGCGGGCAACTAATGAAAAACTGTTTTTT. Its translation: CASSLRATNEKLFF.

The CDR3: CASSLGANYGYTF. Written as DNA, the CDR3 is TGTGCCAGCAGCTTAGGCGCTAACTATGGCTACACCTTC. The chain joins TRBV11-2 to TRBJ1-2; D is uncertain. V was pared by 1 base and J by 0 bases, with 3 bases between. Germline assignment: CDR1 SGHAT and CDR2 FQNNGV. This CDR3 region has 13 residues.

The chain links TRBV3-1 (or the pseudogene TRBV3-2) to TRBJ1-5; D is unclear. The CDR3 runs to 13 residues. Between the trimmed V and J ends, which lost 3 bases and 4 bases, there was a span of 7 bases. The germline gives CDR1 LGHDT, CDR2 YNNKEL (reference sequence). CDR3 DNA sequence: TGTGCCAGCAGCCACGTCCTGAATCAGCCCCAGCATTTT. Its translation: CASSHVLNQPQHF.

This clone was detected a few times. The V and J genes are TRBV29-1 and TRBJ1-3, with D unresolved. V was trimmed by 1 base and J by 4 bases, leaving 8 bases between them. Germline assignment: CDR1 SQVTM and CDR2 ANQGSEA. This CDR3 comprises 13 residues. CDR3: CSVEGRYGNTIYF. In DNA, the CDR3 is TGCAGCGTTGAAGGGAGATACGGAAACACCATATATTTT.

The chain combines TRBV3-1 (or the pseudogene TRBV3-2) with TRBJ2-1; D call uncertain. CDR3 length: 15 residues. Germline V gives CDR1 LGHDT, CDR2 YNNKEL (reference sequence). V gave up 2 bases and J gave up 6 bases, with 14 bases separating them. This CDR3 is CASSQRMVGLNEQFF. In DNA, the CDR3 is TGTGCCAGCAGCCAACGGATGGTGGGCCTCAATGAGCAGTTCTTC.

The V and J genes are TRBV4-1 and TRBJ2-1, with a possible D match to TRBD2 (6 bases). CDR1 is MGHRA and CDR2 is YSYEKL in the germline V gene. V dropped 0 bases and J dropped 4 bases, with 13 bases sitting between them. The CDR3 is 16 amino acids. The CDR3 DNA sequence: TGCGCCAGCAGCCAAGATAGACTAGGGTTTTACAATGAGCAGTTCTTC. Its protein is CASSQDRLGFYNEQFF.

The chain uses TRBV5-1 and TRBJ1-2; weak D call: TRBD1 (5 bases). Germline V gene lookup returns CDR1 SGHRS and CDR2 YFSETQ. Trimming removed 4 bases from V and 4 bases from J, with 11 bases in between. This CDR3 region has 13 residues. CDR3 DNA sequence: TGCGCCAGCAGCACTGACAGCTTCTATGGCTACACCTTC. Translation: CASSTDSFYGYTF.

Notes on this clone: The junction differs from germline at one of its ends, possibly a read error. V gene TRBV29-1 combines with J gene TRBJ2-1; TRBD2 is a possible D gene (6 bases). Germline assignment: CDR1 SQVTM and CDR2 ANQGSEA. The CDR3 is 13 amino acids. The CDR3 region has the DNA TGCAGCGTTGAAATCCCCGGGACTCAAGATCCGCTCTTC. Translated: CSVEIPGTQDPLF.

J is TRBJ2-1 and V is TRBV7-6; D is unresolved. Deletions cut 1 base from V and 9 bases from J, with 13 bases between. Germline V lookup: CDR1 SGHVS, CDR2 FNYEAQ. The CDR3 spans 14 residues. In DNA form, the CDR3 reads TGTGCCAGCAGCTTAGGGCCGTCCGGAGCTGAGCAGTTCTTC. This codes for CASSLGPSGAEQFF.

The chain recombines TRBV4-2 with TRBJ2-1; a possible D gene is TRBD2 (6 bases). CDR3 length: 17 residues. Germline CDR1 and CDR2: LGHNA and YNFKEQ. Deletions cut 3 bases from V and 4 bases from J, with 19 bases between. CDR3 in DNA: TGTGCCAGCAGCCAGGGCCAAAGGGCGGGATTATACAATGAGCAGTTCTTC. Protein: CASSQGQRAGLYNEQFF.

This sequence joins TRBV19 and TRBJ2-2; tentative D call: TRBD1 (5 bases). The germline V gene encodes CDR1 LNHDA and CDR2 SQIVND (reference sequence). V dropped 7 bases and J dropped 7 bases, with 13 bases sitting between them. CDR3 length: 13 amino acids. The CDR3 bases are TGTGCCAGTAACGCAGGGTTTATCGGGGAGCTGTTTTTT. Encoded protein: CASNAGFIGELFF.